This record covers a single T cell receptor (beta chain). With V trimmed by 8 bases and J by 7 bases, 2 bases remained unmatched. CDR3 length: 11 amino acids. The sample is drawn from a study of control samples from healthy donors and cancer patients. The data were produced by immunoSEQ multiplex PCR, yet TCRdb's version contains in-frame clones alone and is incomplete. The table includes about 100,000 clones, less than 90% detected once. This chain uses TRBV12-3 or TRBV12-4 with TRBJ2-1; TRBD2 aligns across 7 bases. This TCR was sampled from a woman in her fifties or sixties in good health. Input material: blood. This CDR3 reads CASAGRNEQFF. The CDR3, as DNA: TGTGCCAGCGCCGGGAGGAATGAGCAGTTCTTC.